The clone carrying this T cell receptor (beta chain) was detected a few times. The record originates from a study of T cells in Graves' hyperthyroidism and ophthalmopathy. Using RNA transcripts as the source, TCR beta CDR3 regions were amplified. RT-PCR in the first round (using the HTBI primer set) targeted the TCR CDR3. TCRdb redid the calling of the multiplex PCR reads with MiXCR, one entry per CDR3 protein. The table lists about 760,000 distinct CDR3 sequences, roughly a third of them singletons. Each diagnosis drew on symptoms, thyroxine, TRAb, thyroid ultrasound and orbital computed tomography findings. The CDR3 has 17 amino acids. Germline values: CDR1 MNHNY, CDR2 SVGAGI (reference sequence). V lost 5 bases, J lost 6 bases, and 14 bases stayed unmatched.

The TCR sequence derives from a woman in her 40s with Graves' hyperthyroidism. The chain uses TRBV6-6 and TRBJ1-5; 9 nucleotides align to TRBD1. Specimen: blood. CDR3 loop: CASSGRWGDRDVQPQHF. CDR3 nucleotides: TGTGCCAGCAGTGGAAGGTGGGGGGACAGGGATGTTCAGCCCCAGCATTTT.